The T cell receptor (beta chain) described here comes from a study of T cells in Graves' hyperthyroidism and ophthalmopathy. Study-level background: Peripheral blood samples were taken at initial diagnosis, prior to any treatment.

General study results and limits: Blood held most thyroid clonotypes expanded above 0.001 frequency.

This clonotype was seen only a few times. The antigen remains unidentified. Amplified regions were TCR beta CDR3 sequences from RNA transcripts. An initial round of RT-PCR targeting the TCR CDR3 relied on the HTBI primer set. Via MiXCR, TCRdb re-called the multiplex PCR reads, giving one row per CDR3 protein. The profile shows 500,000 or so distinct CDR3 sequences, about 15% of them singletons. Sequencing was performed on blood. The receptor was derived from a woman between 18 and 30 years old with Graves' ophthalmopathy.

CDR3: CASSVGGDSNFYEQYF. The CDR3 nucleotides are TGTGCCAGCAGCGTAGGGGGGGACTCAAACTTCTACGAGCAGTACTTC. This chain uses TRBV9 with TRBJ2-7; tentative D call: TRBD2 (6 bases). This CDR3 comprises 16 residues. In germline, CDR1 is SGDLS, CDR2 YYNGEE. With 0 bases removed from V and 3 bases from J, the gap between germline ends came to 16 bases.